This is a list of T cell receptor beta chains from one sample in a study of blood T cell repertoires in COVID-19. Assay: immunoSEQ multiplex PCR; the TCRdb copy retains only in-frame clones and omits some. The sample contains approximately 300,000 clones, 90% of which appear only once. Sequencing was done on a sample of peripheral blood. These receptors were collected from a woman in her 30s with COVID-19, enrolled during active disease. Both conserved end residues are part of each CDR3. The D gene is left open where the match is weak. Clone sizes are given selectively: once, few, many, or a class where the clone is expanded.

d_gene,abundance,v_gene,j_gene,CDR3nt,CDR3aa
TRBD2,once,TRBV5-4,TRBJ2-1,TGTGCCAGCAGCCGTGGACTAGCGGGAGGGAGCTCCTACAATGAGCAGTTCTTC,CASSRGLAGGSSYNEQFF
TRBD1,NA,TRBV29-1,TRBJ2-2,TGCAGCGCTACTCAGGGGGCGAACACCGGGGAGCTGTTTTTT,CSATQGANTGELFF
TRBD1,NA,TRBV6-5,TRBJ1-1,TGTGCCAGCGGCCCACAGGGGGCGAGTAACACTGAAGCTTTCTTT,CASGPQGASNTEAFF
NA,NA,TRBV5-1,TRBJ2-2,TGCGCCAGCAGCTTGGTACTCAACACCGGGGAGCTGTTTTTT,CASSLVLNTGELFF
NA,once,TRBV2,TRBJ2-7,TGTGCCAGCAGTGAATTCAGGGCCCCCTACGAGCAGTACTTC,CASSEFRAPYEQYF
TRBD2,NA,TRBV5-3,TRBJ2-5,TGTGCCAGAAGCTCGGGACTAGCAGAAGAGACCCAGTACTTC,CARSSGLAEETQYF
NA,NA,TRBV5-1,TRBJ1-1,TGCGCCAGCAGCTTGGCCACAGGGATCGAAGCTTTCTTT,CASSLATGIEAFF
NA,NA,TRBV5-8,TRBJ1-5,TGTGCCAGCAGCTTTGGAGGAACGACCCAGCATTTT,CASSFGGTTQHF
NA,once,TRBV19,TRBJ2-3,TGTGCCAGTAGTGCTGACTCGTTCTTTCGTGATACGCAGTATTTT,CASSADSFFRDTQYF
TRBD1,NA,TRBV6-1,TRBJ2-7,TGTGCCAGCAGTGAAACGGGACAGGCGGACTACGAGCAGTACTTC,CASSETGQADYEQYF
TRBD2,NA,TRBV7-8,TRBJ2-5,TGTGCCAGCAGCTTTAGCGGGGGCGAAGAGACCCAGTACTTC,CASSFSGGEETQYF
TRBD1,NA,TRBV7-3,TRBJ2-5,TGTGCCAGCAGTCGACAGGGGAGAGAGACCCAGTACTTC,CASSRQGRETQYF
TRBD2,NA,TRBV4-1,TRBJ2-2,TGCGCCAGCAGCCCGGTAGCGGGAGGGGGCGGGGAGCTGTTTTTT,CASSPVAGGGGELFF
TRBD1,NA,TRBV6-1,TRBJ1-5,TGTGCCAGCAGTGAATGGGACAGGGTTAGCAATCAGCCCCAGCATTTT,CASSEWDRVSNQPQHF
TRBD1,NA,TRBV5-6,TRBJ2-1,TGTGCCAGCAACAGCTTTACGGACAGGTTGGGACCTGAGCAGTTCTTC,CASNSFTDRLGPEQFF
TRBD1,NA,TRBV11-3,TRBJ2-7,TGTGCCAGCAGCTTAGTGGGACAGGGGTACGAGCAGTACTTC,CASSLVGQGYEQYF